This TCR beta chain stems from a study of shared clonotypes between healthy human individuals. The overall study: Plates per donor: three CD4 naive, three CD4 memory, two CD8 naive, one CD8 memory.

CDR1 is SGHDT, CDR2 YYEEEE, per germline. With 4 bases removed from V and 0 bases from J, the gap between germline ends came to 10 bases. The CDR3 has 14 residues. In the authors' methods: ImmunoSEQ only sent back junction sequences with no quality scores, so filtering was done differently. The assay was immunoSEQ multiplex PCR, and TCRdb's table has in-frame clones only and misses some. V and J calls and clone size are as listed in that table; D and trimming were resolved from the DNA. This table holds a few million clones, 90% to 95% found once. Within Nashville, Tennessee resided all donors, each a Caucasian adult.

The sequence derives from a man between 18 and 35 years old in good health. Some clones in this sample may be carry-over from other donors' samples. The chain has TRBV5-6 and TRBJ2-5; the D gene is possibly TRBD1 (5 bases). The sequencing sample was made of naive CD4+ T cells from PBMCs. Subset indicated: CD45RA+ positively selected. CDR3 DNA sequence: TGTGCCAGCAGCCATAACAGGTACCAAGAGACCCAGTACTTC. Its translation: CASSHNRYQETQYF.